These T cell receptor beta chains were read from a single sample in a study of blood T cell repertoires in COVID-19. Produced via immunoSEQ multiplex PCR; TCRdb's table is partial and in-frame only. This sample has about 140,000 clones; about 83% occur once, and the top ten carry over 15%. Sequencing was performed on peripheral blood. The receptor source for this set is a man aged 50-59 years with acute or convalescent COVID-19. CDR3s include the opening cysteine and the closing phenylalanine or tryptophan. A D gene is named only where the DNA matches it firmly. The size entry is marked missing in some rows and otherwise reads once, few, many or a size class.

J gene,D gene,clone size,V gene,CDR3 protein,CDR3 DNA
TRBJ1-4,TRBD1,-,TRBV30,CATTQGAREKLFF,TGTGCAACGACACAGGGGGCGCGCGAAAAACTGTTTTTT
TRBJ1-1,-,-,TRBV18,CASSPDLGAAEAFF,TGTGCCAGCTCACCGGACCTTGGGGCGGCTGAAGCTTTCTTT
TRBJ2-6,TRBD1,-,TRBV2,CASSRDRAGANVLTF,TGTGCCAGCAGTAGAGACAGGGCTGGGGCCAACGTCCTGACTTTC
TRBJ1-1,-,few,TRBV3-1/TRBV3-2,CASSQGDTYTEAFF,TGTGCCAGCAGCCAAGGGGACACCTACACTGAAGCTTTCTTT
TRBJ2-3,-,once,TRBV7-9,CASSLSDTQYF,TGTGCCAGCAGCTTGAGCGATACGCAGTATTTT
TRBJ2-2,-,-,TRBV2,CASRGDTGELFF,TGTGCCAGCAGAGGAGACACCGGGGAGCTGTTTTTT
TRBJ2-7,TRBD1,-,TRBV6-4,CASSVMPGQRYEQYF,TGTGCCAGCAGTGTTATGCCGGGACAGCGATACGAGCAGTACTTC
TRBJ1-2,-,-,TRBV3-1/TRBV3-2,CASSPRNRAEYGYTF,TGTGCCAGCAGCCCCCGCAACAGGGCTGAGTATGGCTACACCTTC
TRBJ2-1,TRBD2,few,TRBV12-5,CASGWTSGGAGNEQFF,TGTGCTAGTGGTTGGACTAGCGGGGGGGCGGGCAATGAGCAGTTCTTC
TRBJ1-6,-,-,TRBV9,CASSPRQSNSPLHF,TGTGCCAGCAGCCCGAGACAGAGTAATTCACCCCTCCACTTT
TRBJ1-2,-,-,TRBV30,CAWILIWGSGLNRDGYTF,TGTGCCTGGATCCTTATATGGGGTTCAGGGCTTAATCGAGATGGCTACACCTTC
TRBJ1-3,TRBD1,few,TRBV6-1,CASSGSGQGLTGNTIYF,TGTGCCAGCAGTGGGTCGGGACAGGGACTAACTGGAAACACCATATATTTT
TRBJ1-1,TRBD1,-,TRBV5-1,CASTEGQITEAFF,TGCGCCAGCACCGAGGGACAGATCACTGAAGCTTTCTTT
TRBJ2-5,-,-,TRBV25-1,CASSGSGAQETQYF,TGTGCCAGCAGTGGTTCAGGGGCTCAAGAGACCCAGTACTTC
TRBJ2-7,-,few,TRBV5-1,CASGEAGSSYEQYF,TGCGCCAGCGGGGAGGCGGGGTCCTCCTACGAGCAGTACTTC
TRBJ1-5,-,many,TRBV5-3,CARSSRKHGVTQHF,TGTGCCAGAAGCTCGCGTAAGCACGGGGTAACCCAGCATTTT
TRBJ1-1,TRBD1,-,TRBV7-9,CASSPTRTGAFF,TGTGCCAGCAGCCCGACTAGGACAGGAGCTTTCTTT
TRBJ2-3,TRBD2,-,TRBV7-6,CASSPPGLGADTQYF,TGTGCCAGCAGCCCCCCGGGACTAGGGGCAGATACGCAGTATTTT
TRBJ1-1,-,-,TRBV18,CASGPGTPNTEAFF,TGTGCCAGCGGACCCGGGACACCTAACACTGAAGCTTTCTTT
TRBJ1-5,-,-,TRBV19,CASSIRFGSHQPQHF,TGTGCCAGTAGTATCCGGTTTGGTAGTCATCAGCCCCAGCATTTT
TRBJ1-1,-,-,TRBV18,CASAFGQLNTEAFF,TGTGCCAGCGCTTTCGGACAGTTGAACACTGAAGCTTTCTTT
TRBJ1-2,-,once,TRBV5-6,CASSLKGGGSGYTF,TGTGCCAGCAGCTTGAAGGGGGGCGGGAGTGGCTACACCTTC
TRBJ2-5,TRBD1,-,TRBV18,CASSRQGWETQYF,TGTGCCAGCTCTCGACAGGGTTGGGAGACCCAGTACTTC
TRBJ2-2,-,-,TRBV2,CASSEALRVSGELFF,TGTGCCAGCAGTGAAGCGCTCAGGGTATCCGGGGAGCTGTTTTTT
TRBJ2-7,-,-,TRBV6-2/TRBV6-3,CASSWRYEQYF,TGTGCCAGCAGTTGGAGGTACGAGCAGTACTTC
TRBJ2-2,-,-,TRBV15,CATSRDLGTGELFF,TGTGCCACCAGCAGAGATCTCGGTACCGGGGAGCTGTTTTTT
TRBJ1-1,-,-,TRBV12-3/TRBV12-4,CASRPRETEAFF,TGTGCCAGCAGACCCAGGGAAACTGAAGCTTTCTTT
TRBJ1-5,TRBD1,-,TRBV2,CASNPDRASNQPQHF,TGTGCCAGCAACCCGGACAGGGCAAGCAATCAGCCCCAGCATTTT
TRBJ1-1,-,-,TRBV29-1,CSVALRDTMNTEAFF,TGCAGCGTTGCGCTCCGGGACACCATGAACACTGAAGCTTTCTTT
TRBJ2-3,-,-,TRBV30,CAWSVPPGLAGRDTQYF,TGTGCCTGGAGTGTCCCCCCGGGCCTAGCCGGTCGGGATACGCAGTATTTT
TRBJ2-1,-,-,TRBV6-1,CASSEEAYIPNEQFF,TGTGCCAGCAGTGAAGAAGCCTATATTCCCAATGAGCAGTTCTTC
TRBJ1-6,-,-,TRBV5-5,CASSPSDSNSPLHF,TGTGCCAGCAGCCCCTCGGACAGTAATTCACCCCTCCACTTT
TRBJ1-5,TRBD1,-,TRBV30,CAWSRGQSDQPQHF,TGTGCCTGGAGCAGGGGACAGTCCGATCAGCCCCAGCATTTT
TRBJ2-4,-,-,TRBV21-1,CASSNSGWPKNIQYF,TGTGCCAGCAGCAACTCCGGGTGGCCCAAAAACATTCAGTACTTC
TRBJ2-1,TRBD1,-,TRBV13,CASSFYRGYNEQFF,TGTGCCAGCAGTTTCTACAGGGGTTACAATGAGCAGTTCTTC
TRBJ2-3,TRBD2,few,TRBV4-2,CASSQDLEAGGLRTQYF,TGTGCCAGCAGCCAAGATCTAGAAGCGGGGGGGCTCCGAACGCAGTATTTT
TRBJ2-1,TRBD2,-,TRBV11-3,CASSLDLASGYNEQFF,TGTGCCAGCAGCTTAGATCTGGCTAGCGGCTACAATGAGCAGTTCTTC
TRBJ1-4,-,few,TRBV5-1,CASSPPDEKLFF,TGCGCCAGCAGCCCCCCGGATGAAAAACTGTTTTTT
TRBJ2-3,TRBD2,-,TRBV2,CATQAGGYTDTQYF,TGTGCCACCCAAGCGGGGGGCTACACAGATACGCAGTATTTT
TRBJ2-1,TRBD2,once,TRBV5-1,CASSPLAGGYNEQFF,TGCGCCAGCAGCCCTCTAGCGGGCGGGTACAATGAGCAGTTCTTC
TRBJ1-5,-,once,TRBV19,CASSTQTLGTGQPQHF,TGTGCCAGTAGCACACAAACATTAGGTACAGGTCAGCCCCAGCATTTT